This TCR beta chain was sequenced during a study of graft-versus-host responses after intestinal transplantation (dated by TCRdb to 2020 to 2022). A note on the overall study: Recipients received multivisceral, liver-intestinal, or isolated intestinal transplants. Bulk TCR-beta CDR3 sequencing was used to track graft-versus-host and host-versus-graft alloreactive T cell clones in the graft, circulation and bone marrow after intestinal transplantation. Donor T cell macrochimerism was defined as a peak of at least 4% donor T cells among recipient peripheral blood mononuclear cells. To identify alloreactive clones, pre-transplant mixed lymphocyte reaction products were sequenced and compared with unstimulated pre-transplant donor and recipient T cells. Anti-thymocyte globulin induction was given to all recipients, followed by maintenance tacrolimus and steroids for two to four years. Rather than being sequenced by the commercial service, samples from a few later patients were sequenced in-house on an Illumina MiSeq and processed with MiXCR. A cohort of around 25 intestinal transplant recipients, including one retransplant, was enrolled, and a few patients lacking pretransplant specimens were excluded.

According to the study, the label for this sample's time point signals: cells obtained before transplantation from donor or recipient. CD3+CD4+ and CD3+CD8+ populations were FACS-sorted from unstimulated pre-transplant donor and recipient cells taken from spleen or lymph nodes. Study-wide conclusions, independent of this receptor: Patients with donor T cell macrochimerism had high GvH to HvG T cell clonal ratios in their allografts. GvH clones were detected in recipient bone marrow, and some appeared earlier in ileal mucosa or blood, consistent with an intestinal mucosal origin. Conclusions were limited by the relatively low number and heterogeneity of intestinal transplant patients. Early after transplant, declines in HvG clones were associated with peak levels of circulating GvH clones.

With respect to this clone: Its antigen specificity is not known. No qualities accompany the bases; no much larger clone lies one base away.

The protocol used for the library was the immunoSEQ multiplex PCR assay. In most patients, genomic DNA was isolated using the Qiagen DNeasy Blood and Tissue Kit and sent frozen to Adaptive Biotechnologies for TCR sequencing. High-throughput TCR-beta CDR3 sequencing of genomic DNA from most patients was performed by Adaptive Biotechnologies. The source study handled its data this way. TCR sequencing data for roughly 17 patients were retrieved from Adaptive's ImmunoSEQ software; a few other patients were processed with MiXCR and VDJtools. To correct CD4 versus CD8 sorting errors, any sequence found in both subsets at a frequency ratio below 5:1 was removed. CDR3 nucleotide sequences shared by donor and recipient were removed because the origin of these sequences could not be assigned. Alloreactive clones required at least 2-fold expansion over unstimulated cells and minimum CFSE-low frequency of 0.002% (template counts) or 0.001% (read counts). Clones detected in sequenced pre-transplant spleen, lymph node, or MLR CFSE-low populations of the donor or recipient were defined as mappable. The cumulative frequency of alloreactive clones was calculated as a percentage of all sequences, weighted by copy number. Not all clones reach the TCRdb copy of this immuneACCESS table, which keeps in-frame sequences only. Checked studies attribute under half of the gap to unresolved V genes and leave the rest unexplained. The D gene and trimming were derived from the DNA, and the V and J assignments and clone size from that table. This sample comprises about 36,000 clones, roughly 94% of them detected only once. The ten biggest clones cover about 0.22% of the sample.

The CDR3 contains 15 residues, cysteine and phenylalanine counted. Here the CDR3 DNA is all that survives: 45 bases in frame from base 1. The germline V gene supplies CDR1 MDHEN and CDR2 SYDVKM. After removal of 5 bases from V and 13 bases from J, the junction retains 13 bases not matched to a gene. The sequence derives from a human donor who was the organ donor for an intestinal transplant. The rearranged chain carries TRBV28 and TRBJ1-6; TRBD1 matches 8 bases in the middle. The source was unstimulated CD4+ T cells sorted from spleen or lymph node cells, collected before transplant. The nucleotides are TGTGCCAGCAGTCGACCGGACAGGGTAGGAAATCCCCTCCACTTT. The resulting protein is CASSRPDRVGNPLHF.